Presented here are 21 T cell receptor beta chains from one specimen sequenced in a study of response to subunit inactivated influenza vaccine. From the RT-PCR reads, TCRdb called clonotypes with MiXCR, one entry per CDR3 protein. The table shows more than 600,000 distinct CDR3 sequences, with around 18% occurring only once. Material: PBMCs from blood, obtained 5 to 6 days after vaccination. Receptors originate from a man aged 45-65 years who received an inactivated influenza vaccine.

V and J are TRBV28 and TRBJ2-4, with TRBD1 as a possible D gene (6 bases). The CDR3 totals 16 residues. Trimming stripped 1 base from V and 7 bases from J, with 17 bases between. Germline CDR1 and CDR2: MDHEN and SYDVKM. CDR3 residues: CASSLSYRVSGNIQYF. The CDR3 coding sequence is TGTGCCAGCAGTTTATCCTACAGGGTCTCAGGGAACATTCAGTACTTC.

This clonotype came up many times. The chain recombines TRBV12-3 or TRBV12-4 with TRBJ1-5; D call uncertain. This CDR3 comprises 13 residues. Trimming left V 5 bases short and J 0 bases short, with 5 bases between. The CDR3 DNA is TGTGCCAGCAGTGAGCTTAGCAATCAGCCCCAGCATTTT. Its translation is CASSELSNQPQHF.

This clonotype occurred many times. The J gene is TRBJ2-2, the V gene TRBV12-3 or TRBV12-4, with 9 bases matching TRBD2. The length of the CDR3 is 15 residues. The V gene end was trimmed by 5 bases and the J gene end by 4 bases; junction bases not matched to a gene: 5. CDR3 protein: CASSLWREGTGELFF. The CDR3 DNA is TGTGCCAGCAGTCTTTGGCGGGAGGGCACCGGGGAGCTGTTTTTT.

The CDR3 region is CASSQDEGAGGPGNTIYF. The CDR3 region has the DNA TGCGCCAGCAGCCAAGATGAGGGGGCAGGGGGACCTGGAAACACCATATATTTT. The chain has TRBV4-1 and TRBJ1-3, with TRBD1 matching over 7 bases. V lost 0 bases, J lost 2 bases, and 10 bases stayed unmatched. From germline, CDR1 is MGHRA and CDR2 YSYEKL. The CDR3 totals 18 residues.

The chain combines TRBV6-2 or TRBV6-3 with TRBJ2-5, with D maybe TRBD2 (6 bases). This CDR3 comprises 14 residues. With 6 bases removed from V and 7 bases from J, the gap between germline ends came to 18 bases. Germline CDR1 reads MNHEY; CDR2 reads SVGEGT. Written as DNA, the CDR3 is TGTGCCAGCAGGCGGGACGGTGCGCAAAGGACCCAGTACTTC. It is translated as CASRRDGAQRTQYF.

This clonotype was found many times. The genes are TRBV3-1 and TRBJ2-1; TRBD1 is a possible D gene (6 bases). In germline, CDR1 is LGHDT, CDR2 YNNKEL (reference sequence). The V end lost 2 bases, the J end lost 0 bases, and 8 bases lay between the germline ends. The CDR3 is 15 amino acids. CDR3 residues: CASSQTGSSYNEQFF. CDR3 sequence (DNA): TGTGCCAGCAGCCAAACAGGGAGCTCCTACAATGAGCAGTTCTTC.

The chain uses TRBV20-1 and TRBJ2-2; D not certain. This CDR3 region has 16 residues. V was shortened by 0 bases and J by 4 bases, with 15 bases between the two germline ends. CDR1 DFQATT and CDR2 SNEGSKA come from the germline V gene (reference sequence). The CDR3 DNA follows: TGCAGTGCTAGAGATCTTCGGGTTGGTAGCACCGGGGAGCTGTTTTTT. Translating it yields CSARDLRVGSTGELFF.

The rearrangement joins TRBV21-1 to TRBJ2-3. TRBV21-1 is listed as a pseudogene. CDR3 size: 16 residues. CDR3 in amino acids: CASSKEGGMSTDTQYF. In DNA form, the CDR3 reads TGTGCCAGCAGCAAAGAAGGCGGAATGAGCACAGATACGCAGTATTTT.

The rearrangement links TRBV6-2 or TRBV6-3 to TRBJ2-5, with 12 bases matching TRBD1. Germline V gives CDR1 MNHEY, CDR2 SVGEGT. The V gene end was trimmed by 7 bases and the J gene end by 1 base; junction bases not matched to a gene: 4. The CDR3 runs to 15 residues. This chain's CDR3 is CASTRDRGLQETQYF. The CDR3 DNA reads TGTGCCAGCACCCGGGACAGGGGGCTCCAAGAGACCCAGTACTTC.

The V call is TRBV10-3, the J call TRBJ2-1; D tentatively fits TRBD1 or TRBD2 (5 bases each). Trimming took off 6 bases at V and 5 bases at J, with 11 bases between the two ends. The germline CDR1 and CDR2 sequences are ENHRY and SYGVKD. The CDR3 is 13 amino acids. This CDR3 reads CAIRGRTDNEQFF. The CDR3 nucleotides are TGTGCCATCAGGGGACGAACCGACAATGAGCAGTTCTTC.

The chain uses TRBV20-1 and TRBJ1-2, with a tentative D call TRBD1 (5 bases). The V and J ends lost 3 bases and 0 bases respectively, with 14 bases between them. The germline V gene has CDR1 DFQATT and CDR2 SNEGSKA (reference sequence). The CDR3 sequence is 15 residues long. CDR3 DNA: TGCAGTGCTAGGCGGTGGGGGGAAGCTAACTATGGCTACACCTTC. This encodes CSARRWGEANYGYTF.

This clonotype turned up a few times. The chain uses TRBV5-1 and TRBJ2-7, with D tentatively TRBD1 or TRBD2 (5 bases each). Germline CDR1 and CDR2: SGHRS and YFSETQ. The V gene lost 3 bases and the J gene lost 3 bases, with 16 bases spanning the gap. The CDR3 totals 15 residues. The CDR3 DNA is TGCGCCAGCAGCTGGGACCATCCTTCCTACTACGAGCAGTACTTC. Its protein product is CASSWDHPSYYEQYF.

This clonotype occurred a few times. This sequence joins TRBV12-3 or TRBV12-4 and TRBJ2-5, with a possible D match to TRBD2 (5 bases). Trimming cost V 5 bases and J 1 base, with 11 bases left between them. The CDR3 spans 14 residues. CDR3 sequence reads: CASSPLRGQETQYF. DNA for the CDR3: TGTGCCAGCAGTCCCCTTCGGGGCCAAGAGACCCAGTACTTC.

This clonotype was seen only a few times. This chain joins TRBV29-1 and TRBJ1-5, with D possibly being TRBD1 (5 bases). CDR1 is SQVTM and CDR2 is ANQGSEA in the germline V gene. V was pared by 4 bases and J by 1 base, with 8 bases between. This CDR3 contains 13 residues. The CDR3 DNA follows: TGCAGCGTTGTTTGGGACAGCAATCAGCCCCAGCATTTT. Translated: CSVVWDSNQPQHF.

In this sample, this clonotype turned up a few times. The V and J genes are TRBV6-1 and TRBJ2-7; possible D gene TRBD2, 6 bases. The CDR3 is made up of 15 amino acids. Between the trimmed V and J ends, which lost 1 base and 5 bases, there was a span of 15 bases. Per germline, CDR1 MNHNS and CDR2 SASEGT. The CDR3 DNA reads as TGTGCCAGCAGTGAAGGCGGTGGAGGGGCCCACGAGCAGTACTTC. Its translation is CASSEGGGGAHEQYF.

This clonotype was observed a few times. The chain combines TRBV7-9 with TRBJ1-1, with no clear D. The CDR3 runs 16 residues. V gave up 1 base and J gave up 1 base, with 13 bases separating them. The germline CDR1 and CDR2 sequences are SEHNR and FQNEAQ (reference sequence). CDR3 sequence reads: CASSLVSTFQNTEAFF. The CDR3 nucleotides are TGTGCCAGCAGCTTAGTTTCCACATTTCAGAACACTGAAGCTTTCTTT.

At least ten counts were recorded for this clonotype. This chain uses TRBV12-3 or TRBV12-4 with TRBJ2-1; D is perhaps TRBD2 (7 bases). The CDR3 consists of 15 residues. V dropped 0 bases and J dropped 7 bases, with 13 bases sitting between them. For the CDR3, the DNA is TGTGCCAGCAGTTTAGCGGGGGGGCCGGGGAATGAGCAGTTCTTC. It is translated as CASSLAGGPGNEQFF.

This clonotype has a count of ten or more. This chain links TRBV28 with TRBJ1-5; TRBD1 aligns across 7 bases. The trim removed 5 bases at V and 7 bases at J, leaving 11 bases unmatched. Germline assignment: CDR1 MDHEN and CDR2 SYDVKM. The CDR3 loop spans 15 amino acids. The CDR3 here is CASSLLGQAGQPQHF. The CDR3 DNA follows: TGTGCCAGCAGTCTCCTAGGACAGGCGGGGCAGCCCCAGCATTTT.

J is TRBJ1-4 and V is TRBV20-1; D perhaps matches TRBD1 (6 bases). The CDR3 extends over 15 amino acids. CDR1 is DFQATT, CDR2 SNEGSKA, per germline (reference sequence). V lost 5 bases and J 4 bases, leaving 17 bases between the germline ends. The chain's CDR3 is CSARPGATGNEKLFF. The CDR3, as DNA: TGCAGTGCTCGTCCGGGGGCAACCGGTAATGAAAAACTGTTTTTT.

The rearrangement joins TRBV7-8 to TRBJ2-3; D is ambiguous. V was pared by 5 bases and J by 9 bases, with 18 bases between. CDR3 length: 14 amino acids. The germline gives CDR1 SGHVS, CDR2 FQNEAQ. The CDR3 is CASSPPSRQSTQYF. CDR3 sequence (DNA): TGTGCCAGCAGCCCCCCGAGTCGGCAGTCGACGCAGTATTTT.

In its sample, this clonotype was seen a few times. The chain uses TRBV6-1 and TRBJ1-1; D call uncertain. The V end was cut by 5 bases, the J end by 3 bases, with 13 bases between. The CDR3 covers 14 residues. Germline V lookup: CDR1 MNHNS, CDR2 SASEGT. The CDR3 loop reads CASSTAGFYTEAFF. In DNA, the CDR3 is TGTGCCAGCAGTACGGCGGGGTTTTACACTGAAGCTTTCTTT.